The 22 T cell receptor beta chains presented below share a single source sample, sequenced in a study of technical replicates of blood from four donors. Some clones are missing from TCRdb's copy, which holds only in-frame ones; the method was immunoSEQ multiplex PCR. In the table there are about 70,000 clones, roughly 96% of which are singletons. Sequenced: T cells isolated from PBMCs. The source is a human donor in good health.

The chain uses TRBV5-1 and TRBJ2-4; D is possibly TRBD2 (5 bases). V gave up 2 bases and J gave up 0 bases, with 9 bases separating them. CDR1 and CDR2 from the germline V gene are SGHRS and YFSETQ. The CDR3 has 15 amino acids. The CDR3 here is CASSLADLAKNIQYF. Written as DNA, the CDR3 is TGCGCCAGCAGCTTAGCGGATCTAGCCAAAAACATTCAGTACTTC. Together with reference TRBV5-1 and TRBJ2-4, the CDR3 gives the full variable domain: KAGVTQTPRYLIKTRGQQVTLSCSPISGHRSVSWYQQTPGQGLQFLFEYFSETQRNKGNFPGRFSGRQFSNSRSEMNVSTLELGDSALYLCASSLADLAKNIQYFGAGTRLSVL.

The rearrangement uses TRBV6-6 and TRBJ1-1; the D is unclear. Germline CDR1 reads MNHNY; CDR2 reads SVGAGI (reference sequence). Deletions cut 7 bases from V and 2 bases from J, with 8 bases between. This CDR3 region has 12 residues. CDR3 loop: CASKAGNTEAFF. CDR3 DNA sequence: TGTGCCAGCAAGGCGGGCAACACTGAAGCTTTCTTT.

V is TRBV19 and J is TRBJ1-5; D is undetermined. Trimming shortened V by 5 bases and J by 7 bases, and 15 bases separated the two germline ends. Germline CDR1 and CDR2: LNHDA and SQIVND (reference sequence). The CDR3 spans 14 residues. The CDR3 loop is CASSGMSGYQPQHF. DNA of the CDR3: TGTGCCAGTAGTGGTATGTCGGGATACCAGCCCCAGCATTTT. Full variable domain (remainder filled in from reference TRBV19 and TRBJ1-5): DGGITQSPKYLFRKEGQNVTLSCEQNLNHDAMYWYRQDPGQGLRLIYYSQIVNDFQKGDIAEGYSVSREKKESFPLTVTSAQKNPTAFYLCASSGMSGYQPQHFGDGTRLSIL.

V gene TRBV9 combines with J gene TRBJ1-4; TRBD1 aligns across 8 bases. Germline V gene sequence: CDR1 SGDLS, CDR2 YYNGEE. Trimming cost V 3 bases and J 8 bases; bases outside gene matches: 12. The CDR3 runs 16 residues. The CDR3 DNA reads as TGTGCCAGCAGCGCCTATAATGACAGGGGCGAAGAAAAACTGTTTTTT. Translation: CASSAYNDRGEEKLFF.

This chain uses TRBV30 with TRBJ1-4; 8 bases agree with TRBD1. Germline V gene lookup returns CDR1 GTSNPN and CDR2 SVGIG (reference sequence). V dropped 5 bases and J dropped 4; count of bases not matched to a gene: 3. The CDR3 spans 13 residues. CDR3 nucleotide sequence: TGTGCCTGGGGCAGGGGGCGTAATGAAAAACTGTTTTTT. This encodes CAWGRGRNEKLFF.

The J gene is TRBJ1-4, the V gene TRBV12-5; a weak D match, TRBD1 (5 bases). V lost 0 bases and J 8 bases, leaving 22 bases between the germline ends. This CDR3 has 18 amino acids. Germline lookup yields CDR1 LGHNT and CDR2 FRNRAP. The CDR3 DNA is TGTGCTAGTGGTTTGGTACCAACAGGAAGTCCGCCCGGGGAAAAACTGTTTTTT. It is translated as CASGLVPTGSPPGEKLFF.

The chain is built from TRBV5-1 and TRBJ1-5; D is possibly TRBD1 (5 bases). CDR1 is SGHRS and CDR2 is YFSETQ in the germline V gene. The V and J ends lost 2 bases and 1 base respectively, with 13 bases between them. This CDR3 spans 16 amino acids. CDR3 sequence: CASSLSGYGSNQPQHF. CDR3 DNA sequence: TGCGCCAGCAGCTTATCAGGGTATGGGAGCAATCAGCCCCAGCATTTT.

J is TRBJ2-1 and V is TRBV29-1, with 7 bases that match TRBD1. V lost 5 bases to trimming and J lost 8 bases; unmatched junction nucleotides: 3. Germline-derived CDR1 and CDR2 are SQVTM and ANQGSEA. The CDR3 covers 11 residues. CDR3 region: CSVKTGYEQFF. CDR3 nucleotide sequence: TGCAGCGTTAAGACAGGGTATGAGCAGTTCTTC.

This chain joins TRBV5-1 and TRBJ2-7; 8 bases align to TRBD1. V lost 4 bases to trimming and J lost 3 bases; unmatched junction nucleotides: 6. The CDR3 loop spans 14 amino acids. Germline loops: CDR1 SGHRS, CDR2 YFSETQ. In nucleotides, the CDR3 is TGCGCCAGCAGCACGGGACAGGAAGGCTACGAGCAGTACTTC. Translated: CASSTGQEGYEQYF. Variable domain in full (rest from reference TRBV5-1 and TRBJ2-7): KAGVTQTPRYLIKTRGQQVTLSCSPISGHRSVSWYQQTPGQGLQFLFEYFSETQRNKGNFPGRFSGRQFSNSRSEMNVSTLELGDSALYLCASSTGQEGYEQYFGPGTRLTVT.

V gene TRBV5-1 combines with J gene TRBJ2-3; possibly TRBD2 for D (5 bases). The CDR3 sequence is 15 residues long. With 4 bases removed from V and 2 bases from J, the gap between germline ends came to 14 bases. The germline V gene has CDR1 SGHRS and CDR2 YFSETQ. The DNA of the CDR3 is TGCGCCAGCAGCACAACCCGGGGAATCACAGATACGCAGTATTTT. Translating gives CASSTTRGITDTQYF.

V usage is TRBV9 and J usage is TRBJ2-1, with D perhaps TRBD1 (6 bases). Germline V gives CDR1 SGDLS, CDR2 YYNGEE. Trimming pared 3 bases from V and 2 bases from J, leaving 9 bases between. The CDR3 contains 14 residues. This CDR3 is CASSAGQPYNEQFF. The CDR3, as DNA: TGTGCCAGCAGCGCCGGACAGCCCTACAATGAGCAGTTCTTC.

The chain is built from TRBV6-5 and TRBJ2-7, with 8 bases matching TRBD1. Germline CDR1 MNHEY, CDR2 SVGAGI. This CDR3 region has 13 residues. Trimming cost V 2 bases and J 3 bases; bases outside gene matches: 0. CDR3 coding DNA: TGTGCCAGCAGTTACGACAGGGGCTACGAGCAGTACTTC. Translation: CASSYDRGYEQYF.

A word on this clone: The junction departs from germline at one end; a sequencing error may be responsible. The chain uses TRBV5-1 and TRBJ2-7; 9 bases line up with TRBD1. CDR1 and CDR2 from the germline V gene are SGHRS and YFSETQ. The CDR3 length is 15 residues. In DNA, the CDR3 is TGCGCTAGCAGCTTGATGCCGGGACAGGGACGCGAGCAGTACTTC. Protein product: CASSLMPGQGREQYF. The whole variable domain, filled in from reference TRBV5-1 and TRBJ2-7, reads KAGVTQTPRYLIKTRGQQVTLSCSPISGHRSVSWYQQTPGQGLQFLFEYFSETQRNKGNFPGRFSGRQFSNSRSEMNVSTLELGDSALYLCASSLMPGQGREQYFGPGTRLTVT.

The count of this clone is one. The chain has TRBV15 and TRBJ1-1; 8 bases agree with TRBD1. The V and J ends lost 3 bases and 10 bases, in that order; junction bases with no gene match: 4. From germline, CDR1 is LNHNV and CDR2 YYDKDF (reference sequence). The CDR3 has 12 amino acids. The CDR3 here is CATSRAGTGAFF. The CDR3 DNA sequence: TGTGCCACCAGCAGGGCCGGGACAGGAGCTTTCTTT.

This rearrangement joins TRBV15 to TRBJ1-1, with TRBD1 matching 12 bases. The trim removed 0 bases at V and 4 bases at J, leaving 6 bases unmatched. Germline V gene sequence: CDR1 LNHNV, CDR2 YYDKDF (reference sequence). The CDR3 consists of 17 residues. Here the CDR3 reads CATSREGTGGRRTEAFF. The CDR3 DNA follows: TGTGCCACCAGCAGAGAGGGGACAGGGGGCAGGCGCACTGAAGCTTTCTTT.

The V and J genes are TRBV18 and TRBJ2-7, with TRBD1 matching over 9 bases. CDR1 KGHSH and CDR2 LQKENI come from the germline V gene. The J segment lost 0 bases and the V segment lost 0 bases, leaving 0 bases of the junction unmatched. The CDR3 is made up of 15 amino acids. The CDR3, as DNA: TGTGCCAGCTCACCACCGGGACAGGGCTCCTACGAGCAGTACTTC. Translating it yields CASSPPGQGSYEQYF.

V usage is TRBV6-4 and J usage is TRBJ2-3; 10 nucleotides align to TRBD2. V was clipped by 0 bases and J by 6 bases; unmatched bases: 6. The CDR3 sequence is 16 residues long. CDR1 and CDR2 (germline): MRHNA, SNTAGT. Here the CDR3 DNA reads TGTGCCAGCAGTGACTCGACCAGCGGGGGGGCGGATACGCAGTATTTT. Protein sequence: CASSDSTSGGADTQYF.

The chain combines TRBV19 with TRBJ2-7; D might be TRBD1 (6 bases). There are 13 residues in the CDR3. Trimming cost V 4 bases and J 5 bases, with 12 bases left between them. Germline CDR1 and CDR2: LNHDA and SQIVND (reference sequence). The CDR3 reads CASSKNRVDEQYF. The CDR3 DNA reads TGTGCCAGTAGTAAAAACAGGGTTGACGAGCAGTACTTC.

The chain employs TRBV7-2 and TRBJ2-6; 11 nucleotides agree with TRBD2. Germline V gene lookup returns CDR1 SGHTA and CDR2 FQGNSA. The V and J ends lost 1 base and 7 bases, in that order; junction bases with no gene match: 0. The CDR3 has 15 amino acids. The CDR3 is CASSLGLAGANVLTF. The CDR3 DNA sequence: TGTGCCAGCAGCTTAGGACTAGCGGGAGCCAACGTCCTGACTTTC.

The chain has TRBV21-1 and TRBJ2-4; the table's D gene call, TRBD1, was not cross checked with the DNA. TRBV21-1 is termed a pseudogene. This CDR3 has 16 residues. In DNA, the CDR3 is TGTGCCAGCAGCCCAGGGAAGGGGAAGGCCAAAAACATTCAGTACTTC. Translation: CASSPGKGKAKNIQYF.

This rearrangement joins TRBV19 to TRBJ1-5; D is unclear. The V end was cut by 5 bases, the J end by 3 bases, with 8 bases between. Looked up from germline, CDR1 is LNHDA and CDR2 is SQIVND (reference sequence). This CDR3 region has 13 residues. DNA of the CDR3: TGTGCCAGTAGTTACAGCCCCAATCAGCCCCAGCATTTT. Protein sequence: CASSYSPNQPQHF.

This clone came up once. The chain links TRBV19 to TRBJ2-4; D ambiguous. Trimming cost V 5 bases and J 11 bases, with 10 bases left between them. The CDR3 runs to 11 residues. Per the germline V gene, CDR1 is LNHDA and CDR2 is SQIVND (reference sequence). CDR3: CASSPGEVQYF. CDR3 DNA: TGTGCCAGTAGTCCCGGAGAGGTTCAGTACTTC.